These T cell receptor beta chains were read from a single sample in a study of T cells in Graves' hyperthyroidism and ophthalmopathy. TCRdb analysed the multiplex PCR reads with MiXCR anew, one entry per CDR3 protein. The repertoire holds under 700,000 distinct CDR3 sequences, with just over 45% as singletons. The sample was peripheral blood or thyroid tissue (not recorded which). Every receptor here comes from a woman younger than 35 with Graves' hyperthyroidism. Each CDR3 is given with its conserved first and last residue. The D gene is left open where the match is weak. Clone size is shown for a subset of rows, as once, few, many or a class of expanded clone.

clone size	J gene	V gene	D gene	CDR3 DNA	CDR3 protein
few	TRBJ1-6	TRBV2	TRBD1	TGTGCCAGCACAGGGGGTTCACCCCTCCACTTT	CASTGGSPLHF
many	TRBJ1-1	TRBV12-3/TRBV12-4	.	TGTGCCAGCAGTATCCCAGGCTTCACTGAAGCTTTCTTT	CASSIPGFTEAFF
.	TRBJ1-2	TRBV25-1	.	TGTGCCAGCAGCCAGGGACCTAGGGAGAACTATGGCTACACCTTC	CASSQGPRENYGYTF
many	TRBJ1-5	TRBV24-1	.	TGTGCCACCAGTGCCACGACTGGAAATCAGCCCCAGCATTTT	CATSATTGNQPQHF
once	TRBJ2-7	TRBV5-1	TRBD2	TGCGCCAGCCGAGTGGGACTAGCGTTCTCCTACGAGCAGTACTTC	CASRVGLAFSYEQYF
.	TRBJ2-7	TRBV20-1	.	TGCAGTGCCGGGCGGTCCTACGAGCAGTACTTC	CSAGRSYEQYF
once	TRBJ1-5	TRBV27	TRBD1	TGTGCCAGCAGTGTCAGGGGGGTAAATCAGCCCCAGCATTTT	CASSVRGVNQPQHF
few	TRBJ2-7	TRBV5-1	TRBD2	TGCGCCAGCAGCATCGGACTAGCGGGAGCGGAGCAGTACTTC	CASSIGLAGAEQYF
.	TRBJ2-7	TRBV7-2	.	TGTGCCAGCCTCTATACAGGGACCGGGGATGGAGAGCAGTACTTC	CASLYTGTGDGEQYF
.	TRBJ1-2	TRBV12-3/TRBV12-4	.	TGTGCCAGCAGTTGGACAGTCCCCAAGTATGGCTACACCTTC	CASSWTVPKYGYTF
few	TRBJ1-1	TRBV2	.	TGTGCCAGCCGCTTAACGGGGGGAGGCACTGAAGCTTTCTTT	CASRLTGGGTEAFF
.	TRBJ1-5	TRBV2	.	TGTGCCAGCAGCCCGGACAGCGGAAGGCCCCAGCATTTT	CASSPDSGRPQHF
.	TRBJ1-6	TRBV2	.	TGTGCCAGCAGGGACAGTGGGGCTCAACGTAATTCACCCCTCCACTTT	CASRDSGAQRNSPLHF
.	TRBJ1-4	TRBV20-1	.	TGCAGTATGGACCGGTACGAAGGTGAAAAACTGTTTTTT	CSMDRYEGEKLFF
.	TRBJ1-6	TRBV7-9	TRBD1	TGTGCCAGCAGCTCCGAGACAGGGGGAGATTCACCCCTCCACTTT	CASSSETGGDSPLHF